The 15 T cell receptor beta chains below were found in one sample sequenced in a study of blood T cell repertoires in COVID-19. The method was immunoSEQ multiplex PCR; TCRdb's version includes in-frame clones alone and lacks a portion of them. The table includes 200,000 to 250,000 clones, approximately 82% detected once. Sequencing was carried out using peripheral blood. Source of these receptors: a man between 50 and 59 years old with active or convalescent COVID-19.

Written as DNA, the CDR3 is TGCAGCGTTGTGCCGTCTTACTATACGAACACTGAAGCTTTCTTT. Translated, it gives CSVVPSYYTNTEAFF. The chain links TRBV29-1 to TRBJ1-1; no reliable D call. Trimming removed 4 bases at V and 1 base at J, with 16 bases between. The CDR3 has 15 amino acids. CDR1 and CDR2 (germline): SQVTM, ANQGSEA.

The chain couples TRBV15 to TRBJ2-1; maybe TRBD2 (6 bases). The germline V gene encodes CDR1 LNHNV and CDR2 YYDKDF (reference sequence). This CDR3 has 16 residues. The ends were cut back, 2 bases at V and 8 bases at J, with 19 bases in the middle. CDR3 nucleotides: TGTGCCACCAGCAGACTACTGACTAGGAGTGAGTATGAGCAGTTCTTC. Encoded protein: CATSRLLTRSEYEQFF.

V usage is TRBV6-2 or TRBV6-3 and J usage is TRBJ2-3; D not certain. V was clipped by 1 base and J by 7 bases, with 6 bases between them. Germline CDR1 and CDR2: MNHEY and SVGEGT. CDR3 size: 12 residues. The CDR3 spells CASSYLTNTQYF. The DNA of the CDR3 is TGTGCCAGCAGTTACTTAACAAATACGCAGTATTTT.

This sequence joins TRBV19 and TRBJ1-2; the D gene is possibly TRBD1 (5 bases). This CDR3 is built from 12 residues. Germline V gene sequence: CDR1 LNHDA, CDR2 SQIVND (reference sequence). V was cut by 9 bases and J by 5 bases, with 13 bases left in between. The CDR3 here is CARGHWGYGYTF. The CDR3 nucleotides read TGTGCCAGGGGGCATTGGGGTTATGGCTACACCTTC.

The rearrangement joins TRBV7-2 to TRBJ2-3; 8 nucleotides align to TRBD2. The trim removed 2 bases at V and 0 bases at J, leaving 10 bases unmatched. Per the germline V gene, CDR1 is SGHTA and CDR2 is FQGNSA. The length of the CDR3 is 18 residues. CDR3 nucleotides: TGTGCCAGCAGCTTAATGCTAAGCGGGGGCCCTAGCACAGATACGCAGTATTTT. Translated: CASSLMLSGGPSTDTQYF.

The rearrangement uses TRBV2 and TRBJ2-1; TRBD2 matches at 7 bases. The V gene end was trimmed by 2 bases and the J gene end by 7 bases; junction bases not matched to a gene: 8. The CDR3 totals 15 residues. Germline V gives CDR1 SNHLY, CDR2 FYNNEI. CDR3: CASSELRGSGNEQFF. The CDR3 DNA reads TGTGCCAGCAGTGAACTGCGCGGGAGTGGTAATGAGCAGTTCTTC.

The rearrangement uses TRBV7-5 and TRBJ2-2; TRBD1, the table's D call, was not compared with the DNA. TRBV7-5 is tagged as a pseudogene. The CDR3 consists of 16 residues. CDR3 loop: CVRSTETGTNTGELFF. Written as DNA, the CDR3 is TGTGTCAGAAGCACCGAGACAGGGACGAACACCGGGGAGCTGTTTTTT.

The chain joins TRBV5-1 to TRBJ2-3; TRBD2 is a possible D gene (6 bases). V dropped 0 bases and J dropped 0 bases, with 17 bases sitting between them. There are 18 residues in the CDR3. CDR1 is SGHRS, CDR2 YFSETQ, per germline. CDR3 nucleotide sequence: TGCGCCAGCAGCTTGGGGCCTACCCCTAGCGCGAGCACAGATACGCAGTATTTT. Its protein is CASSLGPTPSASTDTQYF.

The chain recombines TRBV5-4 with TRBJ2-2, with 10 bases lining up with TRBD2. The CDR3 sequence is 16 residues long. Germline V CDR1 and CDR2: SGHNT, YYREEE (reference sequence). V trimming: 2 bases; J trimming: 5 bases; junction bases outside the gene matches: 6. CDR3 in DNA: TGTGCCAGCAGCTTAGGAGCGGGGGGGCAGACCGGGGAGCTGTTTTTT. Encoded protein: CASSLGAGGQTGELFF. Filled out from reference TRBV5-4 and TRBJ2-2, the complete variable domain reads ETGVTQSPTHLIKTRGQQVTLRCSSQSGHNTVSWYQQALGQGPQFIFQYYREEENGRGNFPPRFSGLQFPNYSSELNVNALELDDSALYLCASSLGAGGQTGELFFGEGSRLTVL.

This chain uses TRBV2 with TRBJ2-5, with D perhaps matching TRBD1 (5 bases). Germline V lookup: CDR1 SNHLY, CDR2 FYNNEI. The ends were cut back, 6 bases at V and 3 bases at J, with 14 bases in the middle. CDR3 size: 14 residues. The CDR3 reads CASSQGAVKETQYF. In DNA form, the CDR3 reads TGTGCCAGCAGCCAGGGCGCGGTTAAAGAGACCCAGTACTTC.

V is TRBV4-1 and J is TRBJ2-7, with 7 nucleotides matching TRBD1. Germline values: CDR1 MGHRA, CDR2 YSYEKL. The CDR3 runs 14 residues. J lost 2 bases, V lost 1 base, and 2 bases had no gene match. The CDR3 reads CASSQVQGAYEQYF. The CDR3 nucleotides are TGCGCCAGCAGCCAAGTTCAGGGGGCCTACGAGCAGTACTTC.

The V and J genes are TRBV18 and TRBJ2-5; 8 bases agree with TRBD1. In germline, CDR1 is KGHSH, CDR2 LQKENI. The CDR3 runs 15 residues. V dropped 3 bases and J dropped 5; count of bases not matched to a gene: 8. CDR3 in amino acids: CASSPQTGAWETQYF. As DNA, the CDR3 is TGTGCCAGCTCACCCCAGACAGGGGCTTGGGAGACCCAGTACTTC. The full variable domain, its missing parts supplied by reference TRBV18 and TRBJ2-5, is NAGVMQNPRHLVRRRGQEARLRCSPMKGHSHVYWYRQLPEEGLKFMVYLQKENIIDESGMPKERFSAEFPKEGPSILRIQQVVRGDSAAYFCASSPQTGAWETQYFGPGTRLLVL.

The chain couples TRBV5-4 to TRBJ2-6, with 8 bases that match TRBD2. V trimming: 6 bases; J trimming: 0 bases; junction bases outside the gene matches: 8. The germline gives CDR1 SGHNT, CDR2 YYREEE (reference sequence). This CDR3 contains 17 residues. In DNA form, the CDR3 reads TGTGCCAGCACAGCTAGCGGGTATTTCTCTGGGGCCAACGTCCTGACTTTC. Protein: CASTASGYFSGANVLTF.

The genes are TRBV5-1 and TRBJ2-5; 7 nucleotides agree with TRBD2. With V trimmed by 0 bases and J by 5 bases, 7 bases remained unmatched. Per the germline V gene, CDR1 is SGHRS and CDR2 is YFSETQ. CDR3 length: 15 residues. The CDR3 bases are TGCGCCAGCAGCTTGGGGACTAGTTATCTTGAGACCCAGTACTTC. Its translation: CASSLGTSYLETQYF.

The CDR3 DNA follows: TGTGCCAGCAGGAAGGGACAGACCCCTTATGAGCAGTTCTTC. This sequence encodes CASRKGQTPYEQFF. The chain recombines TRBV6-5 with TRBJ2-1; 7 nucleotides match TRBD1. With 6 bases clipped from V and 8 bases from J, the junction kept 10 bases outside the gene matches. Germline loops: CDR1 MNHEY, CDR2 SVGAGI. The CDR3 has 14 residues.